This T cell receptor beta chain stems from a study of early T cells in non-severe SARS-CoV-2 infection. Study summary: From unsorted whole blood, bulk RNA was sequenced, and the chains remained unpaired. Study-wide points: VDJdb-based matching was biased toward anti-spike CD8 responses and missed private and CD4 specificities.

Attachment of unique molecular identifiers was made to individual cDNA molecules. MiXCR was run by TCRdb on the 5' RACE reads, yielding one entry per CDR3 protein. Seen here are tens of thousands of distinct CDR3 sequences, approximately 10% observed once, and the top ten hold around 6.4%. Germline CDR1 is SGHRS and CDR2 is YFSETQ. CDR3 length: 15 residues. V lost 4 bases and J lost 2, with 15 bases in between. In this sample, this clonotype turned up many times. Its antigen is unidentified. Material: whole blood. This chain joins TRBV5-1 and TRBJ2-5; D perhaps matches TRBD1 (5 bases). This TCR was recovered from an adult who was a healthcare worker with PCR-confirmed SARS-CoV-2 infection or an uninfected control (not recorded which). This CDR3 reads CASSPGYRIQETQYF. The CDR3 DNA follows: TGCGCCAGCAGCCCCGGGTACAGGATACAAGAGACCCAGTACTTC. Combining the CDR3 with reference TRBV5-1 and TRBJ2-5 gives the whole variable domain KAGVTQTPRYLIKTRGQQVTLSCSPISGHRSVSWYQQTPGQGLQFLFEYFSETQRNKGNFPGRFSGRQFSNSRSEMNVSTLELGDSALYLCASSPGYRIQETQYFGPGTRLLVL.